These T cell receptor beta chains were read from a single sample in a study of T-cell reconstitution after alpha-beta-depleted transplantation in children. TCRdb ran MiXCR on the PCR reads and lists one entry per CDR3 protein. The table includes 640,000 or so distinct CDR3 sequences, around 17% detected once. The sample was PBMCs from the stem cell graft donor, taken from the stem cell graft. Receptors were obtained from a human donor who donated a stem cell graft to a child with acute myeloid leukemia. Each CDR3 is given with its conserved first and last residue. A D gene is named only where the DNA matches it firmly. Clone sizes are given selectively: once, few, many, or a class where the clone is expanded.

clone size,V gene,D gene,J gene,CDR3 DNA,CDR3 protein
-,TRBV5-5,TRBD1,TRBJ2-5,TGTGCCAGCAGCCAGGGGGCAGAGACCCAGTACTTC,CASSQGAETQYF
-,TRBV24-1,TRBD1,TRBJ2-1,TGTGCCACCAGTGATCCGGGACAGGGTCGCCGTGAGCAGTTCTTC,CATSDPGQGRREQFF
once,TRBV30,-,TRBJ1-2,TGTGCCTATAGAGAGATACCCTATGGCTACACCTTC,CAYREIPYGYTF
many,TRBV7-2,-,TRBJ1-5,TGTGCCAGCAGCTTTGGGGGCTACAATCAGCCCCAGCATTTT,CASSFGGYNQPQHF
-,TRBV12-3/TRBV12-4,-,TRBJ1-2,TGTGCCAGCAGTTTTGGGTTCTATGGCTACACCTTC,CASSFGFYGYTF
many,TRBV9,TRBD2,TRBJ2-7,TGTGCCAGCAGCGTAGAAGGGACTAGCTCCTACGAGCAGTACTTC,CASSVEGTSSYEQYF
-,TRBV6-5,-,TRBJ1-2,TGTGCCAGCAGTACCCCTATCCAGGTGGAAGGCTACACCTTC,CASSTPIQVEGYTF
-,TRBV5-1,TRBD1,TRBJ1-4,TGCGCCAGCAGCTCCGGGACAGGGCCGGAAAAACTGTTTTTT,CASSSGTGPEKLFF
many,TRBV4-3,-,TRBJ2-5,TGCGCCAGCAGCCAAGTGTACGGTCAAGAGACCCAGTACTTC,CASSQVYGQETQYF
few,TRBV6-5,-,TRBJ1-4,TGTGCCAGCATGGGCGCCAGGGTTAATGAAAAACTGTTTTTT,CASMGARVNEKLFF
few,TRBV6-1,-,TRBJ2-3,TGTGCCAGCAGGGCCCCCGCGGCAGATACGCAGTATTTT,CASRAPAADTQYF
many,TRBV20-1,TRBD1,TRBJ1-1,TGCAGTGCTAGCCCGGGACAGGGGAACACTGAAGCTTTCTTT,CSASPGQGNTEAFF
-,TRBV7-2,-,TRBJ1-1,TGTGCCAGCAGCTTAGTTGAACGGGGTGAAGCTTTCTTT,CASSLVERGEAFF
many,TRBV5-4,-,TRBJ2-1,TGTGCCAGCAGCGTCGACACTTACTCCTACAATGAGCAGTTCTTC,CASSVDTYSYNEQFF
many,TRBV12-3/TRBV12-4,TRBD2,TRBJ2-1,TGTGCCAGCAGTTCCAGCGGGGGGATCTCCTACAATGAGCAGTTCTTC,CASSSSGGISYNEQFF
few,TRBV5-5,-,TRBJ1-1,TGTGCCAGCAGCTTCGATCTGGTTGTGGCTGAAGCTTTCTTT,CASSFDLVVAEAFF
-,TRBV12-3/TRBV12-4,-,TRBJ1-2,TGTGCCAGCAGGTCTGACGGACTCTATGGCTACACCTTC,CASRSDGLYGYTF
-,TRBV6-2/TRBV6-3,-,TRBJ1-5,TGTGCCAGCAGTTACCGTAGGGATCGCAATCAGCCCCAGCATTTT,CASSYRRDRNQPQHF
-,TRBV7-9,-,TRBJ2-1,TGTGCCAGCAGCTTTCGGGGGACATCCAGCTACAATGAGCAGTTCTTC,CASSFRGTSSYNEQFF
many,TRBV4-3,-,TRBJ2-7,TGCGCCAGCAGCCATCAGCCTGGGGGCGAGCAGTACTTC,CASSHQPGGEQYF
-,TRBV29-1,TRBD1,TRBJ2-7,TGCAGCTGCGGGACAGGGTACGAGCAGTACTTC,CSCGTGYEQYF
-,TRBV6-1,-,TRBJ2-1,TGTGCCAGCAAGGCGGATTCTAGCCGCAATGAGCAGTTCTTC,CASKADSSRNEQFF
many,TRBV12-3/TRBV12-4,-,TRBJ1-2,TGTGCCAGCAGTTTCACCGGGGCCTATGGCTACACCTTC,CASSFTGAYGYTF
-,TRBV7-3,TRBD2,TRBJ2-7,TGTGCCAGCAGCTTAACGGAGGGGCGGGGGGGCCCCTGCCCCTACGAGCAGTACTTC,CASSLTEGRGGPCPYEQYF
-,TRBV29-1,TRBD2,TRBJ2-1,TGCAGCTTCCGACTAGCGGTTTACAATGAGCAGTTCTTC,CSFRLAVYNEQFF
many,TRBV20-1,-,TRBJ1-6,TGCAGTGCTAGAGATCCGAAAGGGACTAATTCACCCCTCCACTTT,CSARDPKGTNSPLHF
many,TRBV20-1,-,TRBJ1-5,TGCAGTGCTAGTTCGGGGGCGAAGAGCAATCAGCCCCAGCATTTT,CSASSGAKSNQPQHF
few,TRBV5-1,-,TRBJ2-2,TGCGCCAGCAGCCCCTCGGCGAAGAACACCGGGGAGCTGTTTTTT,CASSPSAKNTGELFF
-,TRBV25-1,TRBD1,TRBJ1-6,TGTGCCAGCAGTGAGGGGGGACAGCTCTGTAATTCACCCCTCCACTTT,CASSEGGQLCNSPLHF
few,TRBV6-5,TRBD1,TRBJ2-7,TGTGCCAGCAGTTACTCAGAGACAGGGGTCTCCTACGAGCAGTACTTC,CASSYSETGVSYEQYF
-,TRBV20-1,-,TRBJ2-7,TGCAGTGCTAGAAACAGCGACAGCACCTCCACCTACGAGCAGTACTTC,CSARNSDSTSTYEQYF
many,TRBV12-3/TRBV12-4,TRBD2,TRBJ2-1,TGTGCCAGCAGTACCAGTAGACTAGCGGTGTACAATGAGCAGTTCTTC,CASSTSRLAVYNEQFF
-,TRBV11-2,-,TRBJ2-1,TGTGCCAGCAGCCCAATACAGGGCCTATACAATCAGCAGTTCTTC,CASSPIQGLYNQQFF
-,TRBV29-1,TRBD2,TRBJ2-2,TGCAGCGTCCCTGGACTAGCGGGGTCGTCCGGGGAGCTGTTTTTT,CSVPGLAGSSGELFF
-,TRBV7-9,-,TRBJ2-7,TGTGCCAGCGGTCCGGCGAACTACGAGCAGTACTTC,CASGPANYEQYF
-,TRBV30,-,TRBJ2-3,TGTGCCTGGAGCGTGGACAGCCATGGTACGCAGTATTTT,CAWSVDSHGTQYF
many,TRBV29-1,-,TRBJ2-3,TGCAGCGTTGCCCACACAGATACGCAGTATTTT,CSVAHTDTQYF
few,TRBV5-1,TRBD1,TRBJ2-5,TGCGCCAGCAGCTTGACGGGACAGGTCAACCTACAAGAGACCCAGTACTTC,CASSLTGQVNLQETQYF
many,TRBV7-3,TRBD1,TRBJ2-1,TGTGCCAGCAGCTTAGTGGGACAGGGGAGTGAGCAGTTCTTC,CASSLVGQGSEQFF
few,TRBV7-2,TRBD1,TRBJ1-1,TGTGCCAGCAGCCCCAGGGGACAGGGTTTAAAAGACACTGAAGCTTTCTTT,CASSPRGQGLKDTEAFF
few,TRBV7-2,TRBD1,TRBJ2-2,TGTGCCAGCAGCTTAAACGCCAGGGGGCGAGGGGAGCTGTTTTTT,CASSLNARGRGELFF
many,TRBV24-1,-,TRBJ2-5,TGTGCCACCAGTGTAGGAGAGACCCAGTACTTC,CATSVGETQYF
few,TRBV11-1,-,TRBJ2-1,TGTGCCAGCAGGGCCCTTTGGGGGAGCTCCTACAATGAGCAGTTCTTC,CASRALWGSSYNEQFF
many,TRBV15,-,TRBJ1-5,TGTGCCACCAGCGCGGTAGGAGGGTTTCAGCCCCAGCATTTT,CATSAVGGFQPQHF
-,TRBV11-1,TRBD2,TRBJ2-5,TGTGCCAGCAGCGTCAGTCCGGGACTAGCGGCGGAGGGAGAGACCCAGTACTTC,CASSVSPGLAAEGETQYF
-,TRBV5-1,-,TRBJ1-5,TGCGCCAGCAGCCCGGCGGGTAACAGCAATCAGCCCCAGCATTTT,CASSPAGNSNQPQHF
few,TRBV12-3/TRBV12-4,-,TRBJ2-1,TGTGCCAGCAGTTTAGCACCACGAGAGGACTACAATGAGCAGTTCTTC,CASSLAPREDYNEQFF
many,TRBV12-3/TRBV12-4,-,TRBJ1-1,TGTGCCAGCAGTCCCCGGGGAGGGGGAACTGAAGCTTTCTTT,CASSPRGGGTEAFF
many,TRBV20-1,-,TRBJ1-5,TGCAGTGCTGCCGGGGGTGGTAGCAATCAGCCCCAGCATTTT,CSAAGGGSNQPQHF
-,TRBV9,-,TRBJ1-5,TGTGCAACTGGACAGCGTGCCCATCAGCCCCAGCATTTT,CATGQRAHQPQHF
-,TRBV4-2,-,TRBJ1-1,TGTGCCAGCAGCCCCCGGAGCGAACGAACTAACCGAATGAACACTGAAGCTTTCTTT,CASSPRSERTNRMNTEAFF
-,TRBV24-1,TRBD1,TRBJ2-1,TGTGCCACCCGACAGGGGAATGAGCAGTTCTTC,CATRQGNEQFF
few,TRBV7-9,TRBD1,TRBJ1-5,TGTGCCAGCAGCCCGTCGACAGGGGGGAGCAATCAGCCCCAGCATTTT,CASSPSTGGSNQPQHF
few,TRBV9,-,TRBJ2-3,TGTGCCAGCAGCCACAACCAGCCAGATACGCAGTATTTT,CASSHNQPDTQYF
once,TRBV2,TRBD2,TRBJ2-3,TGTGCCAGCAGTGAACAAGCGGGGACAGATACGCAGTATTTT,CASSEQAGTDTQYF